Below, 14 T cell receptor beta chains from the same sample are listed, as sequenced in a study of graft-versus-host responses after intestinal transplantation. As for time point: postoperative day 105 after intestinal transplantation (dayNNNN = postoperative day). Graft samples were processed, releasing intraepithelial and lamina propria lymphocytes. Some clones are missing from TCRdb's copy, which holds only in-frame ones; the method was immunoSEQ multiplex PCR. The sample includes roughly 3,600 clones, 75% of them seen just once. The sequences come from ileum tissue, collected 105 days after intestinal transplantation. These receptor sequences come from a human patient who received an intestinal transplant, so some T cells may come from the graft donor.

J is TRBJ2-1 and V is TRBV9; no firm D call. The length of the CDR3 is 12 residues. Germline loops: CDR1 SGDLS, CDR2 YYNGEE. Trimming pared 0 bases from V and 7 bases from J, leaving 5 bases between. CDR3 amino acids: CASSVDKNEQFF. The CDR3 region has the DNA TGTGCCAGCAGCGTAGATAAGAATGAGCAGTTCTTC.

The chain couples TRBV4-1 to TRBJ2-1; 9 nucleotides match TRBD2. Germline V lookup: CDR1 MGHRA, CDR2 YSYEKL. The CDR3 extends over 15 amino acids. The V gene end was trimmed by 3 bases and the J gene end by 5 bases; junction bases not matched to a gene: 5. The CDR3 DNA reads TGCGCCAGCAGCCAGACTAGCGGAGGGAACAATGAGCAGTTCTTC. Translated, it gives CASSQTSGGNNEQFF.

The chain uses TRBV5-1 and TRBJ2-5; the match to TRBD2 covers 8 bases. The V segment lost 5 bases and the J segment 5 bases; nucleotides outside the gene matches: 20. The CDR3 is 18 residues long. Per the germline V gene, CDR1 is SGHRS and CDR2 is YFSETQ. The CDR3 is CASSQGDGSGMGWETQYF. DNA of the CDR3: TGCGCCAGCAGTCAAGGGGACGGTAGCGGGATGGGATGGGAGACCCAGTACTTC.

This clone appeared a few times. The J gene is TRBJ2-1, the V gene TRBV2; the D is unclear. Germline CDR1 SNHLY, CDR2 FYNNEI. Trimming took 3 bases from V and 7 from J, leaving 4 bases between them. The CDR3 is 11 amino acids. Here the CDR3 reads CASSDRNEQFF. In DNA form, the CDR3 reads TGTGCCAGCAGTGACAGGAATGAGCAGTTCTTC.

This clone was seen once. The chain joins TRBV29-1 to TRBJ2-1; 9 bases align to TRBD2. The CDR3 covers 13 residues. Germline CDR1 and CDR2: SQVTM and ANQGSEA. With 8 bases clipped from V and 6 bases from J, the junction kept 8 bases outside the gene matches. The CDR3 nucleotides are TGCAGCTTCCGGGTTAGCGGGAGCAATGAGCAGTTCTTC. It yields the protein CSFRVSGSNEQFF.

The genes are TRBV2 and TRBJ2-7; D is uncertain. Germline CDR1 reads SNHLY; CDR2 reads FYNNEI. V shed 3 bases and J shed 0 bases, with 12 bases lying between them. CDR3 length: 15 amino acids. The CDR3 DNA reads as TGTGCCAGCAGTGACCCATGGGGAAGCTCCTACGAGCAGTACTTC. Its protein is CASSDPWGSSYEQYF.

The chain uses TRBV11-2 and TRBJ2-5; 10 nucleotides agree with TRBD2. Germline V gene sequence: CDR1 SGHAT, CDR2 FQNNGV. Trimming cost V 3 bases and J 2 bases; bases outside gene matches: 3. This CDR3 region has 15 residues. CDR3 residues: CASSFGSGGQETQYF. Written as DNA, the CDR3 is TGTGCCAGCAGCTTCGGTAGCGGGGGGCAAGAGACCCAGTACTTC. Filled out from reference TRBV11-2 and TRBJ2-5, the complete variable domain reads EAGVAQSPRYKIIEKRQSVAFWCNPISGHATLYWYQQILGQGPKLLIQFQNNGVVDDSQLPKDRFSAERLKGVDSTLKIQPAKLEDSAVYLCASSFGSGGQETQYFGPGTRLLVL.

This chain uses TRBV10-2 with TRBJ2-7, with D perhaps TRBD1 (6 bases). The germline V gene encodes CDR1 WSHSY and CDR2 SAAADI. V lost 4 bases, J lost 1 base, and 14 bases lay in between. The CDR3 sequence is 15 residues long. CDR3 DNA sequence: TGCGCCAGCAGTGTAGACAGGTGGGGTTCCTACGAGCAGTACTTC. As protein: CASSVDRWGSYEQYF.

The chain recombines TRBV6-5 with TRBJ1-1; D unresolved. Between the trimmed V and J ends, which lost 7 bases and 4 bases, there was a span of 13 bases. Germline lookup yields CDR1 MNHEY and CDR2 SVGAGI. The CDR3 has 13 residues. The DNA for the CDR3 is TGTGCCAGCACAAAATTTGGGTCCACTGAAGCTTTCTTT. It encodes CASTKFGSTEAFF.

V usage is TRBV20-1 and J usage is TRBJ2-1; 8 nucleotides agree with TRBD1. V was pared by 6 bases and J by 8 bases, with 3 bases of the junction left unmatched. Germline V gene lookup returns CDR1 DFQATT and CDR2 SNEGSKA (reference sequence). The CDR3 totals 11 residues. CDR3 region: CSADRVHEQFF. The CDR3 bases are TGCAGTGCGGACAGGGTCCATGAGCAGTTCTTC.

The V and J genes are TRBV2 and TRBJ1-2; D uncertain. Germline V gene sequence: CDR1 SNHLY, CDR2 FYNNEI. CDR3 length: 13 amino acids. V shed 8 bases and J shed 0 bases, with 10 bases lying between them. CDR3 DNA sequence: TGTGCCAGCGGAGGGTCAGCTAACTATGGCTACACCTTC. Its protein is CASGGSANYGYTF.

The chain carries TRBV27 and TRBJ2-3, with D perhaps matching TRBD2 (5 bases). The CDR3 loop spans 12 amino acids. Germline V gives CDR1 MNHEY, CDR2 SMNVEV (reference sequence). The V gene lost 4 bases and the J gene lost 6 bases, with 8 bases spanning the gap. The CDR3 DNA reads TGTGCCAGCAGTTCAACTAGGGATACGCAGTATTTT. It translates to CASSSTRDTQYF.

V and J are TRBV5-1 and TRBJ2-7, with 13 bases matching TRBD2. CDR3 length: 14 amino acids. The V gene's germline CDR1 is SGHRS and CDR2 YFSETQ. The trim removed 0 bases at V and 6 bases at J, leaving 0 bases unmatched. Here the CDR3 reads CASSLGTSGSEQYF. CDR3 in DNA: TGCGCCAGCAGCTTGGGGACTAGCGGGAGCGAGCAGTACTTC. The entire variable domain, with the rest obtained from reference TRBV5-1 and TRBJ2-7, is as follows: KAGVTQTPRYLIKTRGQQVTLSCSPISGHRSVSWYQQTPGQGLQFLFEYFSETQRNKGNFPGRFSGRQFSNSRSEMNVSTLELGDSALYLCASSLGTSGSEQYFGPGTRLTVT.

V is TRBV19 and J is TRBJ1-5; the D gene is possibly TRBD1 (5 bases). Germline CDR1 is LNHDA and CDR2 is SQIVND (reference sequence). This CDR3 is built from 14 residues. V gave up 3 bases and J gave up 3 bases, with 9 bases separating them. CDR3 coding DNA: TGTGCCAGTAGTATCCCGGACAACAATCAGCCCCAGCATTTT. It encodes CASSIPDNNQPQHF.